Following are 31 T cell receptor beta chains from one sample sequenced in a study of metastatic and nonmetastatic thyroid tumors. Ahead of thyroid surgery, no patient had received treatment of any kind. TCRdb reassembled clones from the PCR reads with MiXCR. Of tens of thousands of clones listed, roughly 14% are singletons. Material: blood. These receptors all stem from a male donor with papillary thyroid cancer or a benign thyroid nodule (not recorded which). Some clones in this sample may be carry-over from other donors' samples.

V gene TRBV7-9 combines with J gene TRBJ1-6, with D unresolved. V dropped 2 bases and J dropped 8 bases, with 4 bases sitting between them. Germline values: CDR1 SEHNR, CDR2 FQNEAQ (reference sequence). This CDR3 is 12 amino acids long. In DNA, the CDR3 is TGTGCCAGCAGCTTAAACTATTCACCCCTCCACTTT. Translation gives CASSLNYSPLHF.

This clone has just a few counts. The chain combines TRBV6-1 with TRBJ1-3; no firm D call. Trimming took 0 bases from V and 4 from J, leaving 1 base between them. Germline lookup yields CDR1 MNHNS and CDR2 SASEGT. The CDR3 consists of 12 residues. CDR3 DNA sequence: TGTGCCAGCAGTGAAGCAGGAAACACCATATATTTT. This codes for CASSEAGNTIYF.

The chain employs TRBV11-2 and TRBJ2-1; D unclear. This CDR3 region has 16 residues. V shed 1 base and J shed 4 bases, with 14 bases lying between them. The germline V gene encodes CDR1 SGHAT and CDR2 FQNNGV. This CDR3 reads CASSLGIRLSYNEQFF. The CDR3 DNA sequence: TGTGCCAGCAGCTTAGGAATCCGATTGTCGTACAATGAGCAGTTCTTC.

Ten or more counts support this clone. This sequence joins TRBV10-1 and TRBJ2-7; D not resolved. The V end lost 0 bases, the J end lost 2 bases, and 8 bases lay between the germline ends. Germline CDR1 WNHNN, CDR2 SYGVQD (reference sequence). This CDR3 spans 14 amino acids. The CDR3 nucleotides are TGCGCCAGCAGTGAGTCGGTCAGAGCCTACGAGCAGTACTTC. Protein: CASSESVRAYEQYF.

At least ten counts were recorded for this clone. Within the sample, other DNA sequences also encode this same CDR3. Written as DNA, the CDR3 is TGTGCCAGCAGCTTAGGTCCGGGGCCCTCCTACGAGCAGTACTTC. Its translation: CASSLGPGPSYEQYF. The rearrangement uses TRBV7-2 and TRBJ2-7; D tentatively fits TRBD1 or TRBD2 (5 bases each). Trimming took 1 base from V and 0 from J, leaving 10 bases between them. Germline loops: CDR1 SGHTA, CDR2 FQGNSA. The CDR3 contains 15 residues.

This clone was recorded many times. This sequence joins TRBV18 and TRBJ1-5, with D uncertain. Germline V gene data show CDR1 as KGHSH and CDR2 as LQKENI. The CDR3 sequence is 14 residues long. V lost 4 bases and J 3 bases, leaving 10 bases between the germline ends. CDR3 sequence reads: CASSQGSDNQPQHF. The CDR3 bases are TGTGCCAGCTCACAGGGCTCCGACAATCAGCCCCAGCATTTT.

In its sample, this clone was seen many times. The chain combines TRBV2 with TRBJ2-5; the D is unclear. Trimming cost V 3 bases and J 7 bases, with 15 bases left between them. CDR1 SNHLY and CDR2 FYNNEI come from the germline V gene. The CDR3 spans 14 residues. The CDR3 loop reads CASSEDGSPPTQYF. The CDR3 DNA reads TGTGCCAGCAGTGAGGACGGCAGCCCTCCGACCCAGTACTTC.

This clone was seen many times. CDR3 residues: CASSPRDYQETQYF. CDR3 sequence (DNA): TGTGCCAGCAGCCCCCGGGACTATCAAGAGACCCAGTACTTC. V is TRBV7-2 and J is TRBJ2-5; 7 positions match TRBD2. This CDR3 has 14 residues. The V and J ends lost 5 bases and 2 bases, in that order; junction bases with no gene match: 5. CDR1 is SGHTA and CDR2 is FQGNSA in the germline V gene. Using reference TRBV7-2 and TRBJ2-5 for the parts outside the CDR3, the full variable domain is GAGVSQSPSNKVTEKGKDVELRCDPISGHTALYWYRQSLGQGLEFLIYFQGNSAPDKSGLPSDRFSAERTGGSVSTLTIQRTQQEDSAVYLCASSPRDYQETQYFGPGTRLLVL.

This clone was seen ten or more times. The chain has TRBV12-3 or TRBV12-4 and TRBJ1-2, with TRBD1 matching 7 bases. J lost 7 bases, V lost 7 bases, and 6 bases had no gene match. CDR3 length: 12 amino acids. CDR3 amino acids: CASTMQGGGYTF. The CDR3 DNA is TGTGCCAGCACCATGCAGGGGGGTGGCTACACCTTC.

The genes are TRBV4-1 and TRBJ2-7; 8 bases line up with TRBD2. Trimming at V came to 4 bases and at J to 2 bases, leaving 10 bases not matched to a gene. The CDR3 sequence is 16 residues long. The germline V gene has CDR1 MGHRA and CDR2 YSYEKL. The CDR3 sequence: CASSLAPGLGTYEQYF. As DNA, the CDR3 is TGCGCCAGCAGCCTGGCCCCGGGACTAGGTACCTACGAGCAGTACTTC.

This clone was observed at least ten times. The chain is built from TRBV6-1 and TRBJ1-1; weak D call: TRBD1 (5 bases). Trimming left V 6 bases short and J 1 base short, with 18 bases between. The CDR3 runs 16 residues. Germline V gives CDR1 MNHNS, CDR2 SASEGT. The CDR3 reads CASSGIGGTGNTEAFF. The CDR3 nucleotides read TGTGCCAGCAGCGGGATCGGGGGAACGGGGAACACTGAAGCTTTCTTT.

This clone has ten or more counts. The J gene is TRBJ2-7, the V gene TRBV20-1; D not certain. Germline loops: CDR1 DFQATT, CDR2 SNEGSKA (reference sequence). V dropped 0 bases and J dropped 1 base, with 13 bases sitting between them. The CDR3 has 15 amino acids. The CDR3 region is CSARDAITTSYEQYF. The CDR3 nucleotides are TGCAGTGCTAGAGATGCGATTACTACTTCCTACGAGCAGTACTTC.

Ten or more counts support this clone. The chain is built from TRBV2 and TRBJ2-4; D not certain. The germline CDR1 and CDR2 sequences are SNHLY and FYNNEI. V was cut by 3 bases and J by 0 bases, with 9 bases left in between. The CDR3 runs 15 residues. The CDR3 coding sequence is TGTGCCAGCAGTGATGTAGGAATAGCCAAAAACATTCAGTACTTC. It yields the protein CASSDVGIAKNIQYF. Drawing the rest from reference TRBV2 and TRBJ2-4, the complete variable domain is EPEVTQTPSHQVTQMGQEVILRCVPISNHLYFYWYRQILGQKVEFLVSFYNNEISEKSEIFDDQFSVERPDGSNFTLKIRSTKLEDSAMYFCASSDVGIAKNIQYFGAGTRLSVL.

This clone was recorded many times. This rearrangement joins TRBV18 to TRBJ1-5, with D perhaps TRBD1 (5 bases). In germline, CDR1 is KGHSH, CDR2 LQKENI. The length of the CDR3 is 14 residues. V was shortened by 3 bases and J by 6 bases, with 12 bases between the two germline ends. The CDR3 sequence: CASSPGARGQPQHF. The CDR3 region has the DNA TGTGCCAGCTCACCTGGGGCCCGGGGTCAGCCCCAGCATTTT.

This clone appeared many times. The V and J genes are TRBV5-6 and TRBJ1-1, with D perhaps matching TRBD1 (5 bases). Per germline, CDR1 SGHDT and CDR2 YYEEEE. CDR3 size: 13 residues. The V end was cut by 4 bases, the J end by 5 bases, with 12 bases between. CDR3 in amino acids: CASSVGLLTEAFF. The CDR3 nucleotides read TGTGCCAGCAGCGTGGGACTGCTGACTGAAGCTTTCTTT.

About this clone itself: Other DNA variants within this sample encode the same CDR3. This rearrangement joins TRBV7-3 to TRBJ2-1, with D possibly matching TRBD2 (5 bases). V lost 5 bases and J lost 2, with 13 bases in between. The V gene's germline CDR1 is SGHTA and CDR2 FQGTGA. The CDR3 covers 15 residues. The CDR3 DNA follows: TGTGCCAGCAGCCCTCTAGCCGTTGCCTACAATGAGCAGTTCTTC. Protein product: CASSPLAVAYNEQFF.

The gene calls are TRBV7-9 and TRBJ1-6; perhaps TRBD1 as D (5 bases). In germline, CDR1 is SEHNR, CDR2 FQNEAQ (reference sequence). The CDR3 is made up of 15 amino acids. V was shortened by 5 bases and J by 6 bases, with 14 bases between the two germline ends. The DNA of the CDR3 is TGTGCCAGCAGCACCGGACATTGGACTAATTCACCCCTCCACTTT. This sequence encodes CASSTGHWTNSPLHF.

In this sample, this clone turned up many times. The chain uses TRBV5-4 and TRBJ2-2, with 12 bases lining up with TRBD1. In germline, CDR1 is SGHNT, CDR2 YYREEE (reference sequence). CDR3 size: 16 residues. After removal of 4 bases from V and 6 bases from J, the junction contained 7 bases not matched to a gene. The CDR3 DNA reads TGTGCCAGCAGCATGCCGGGACAGGGGGCGCCCGGGGAGCTGTTTTTT. Translating gives CASSMPGQGAPGELFF.

This clone was picked up many times. This chain links TRBV30 with TRBJ2-7, with TRBD2 matching 9 bases. The CDR3 is 14 residues long. Germline CDR1 reads GTSNPN; CDR2 reads SVGIG (reference sequence). V dropped 0 bases and J dropped 6; count of bases not matched to a gene: 6. CDR3 protein: CAWSVSSGRREQYF. In DNA, the CDR3 is TGTGCCTGGAGTGTAAGTAGCGGGAGACGCGAGCAGTACTTC.

This clone has a count of ten or more. The CDR3 DNA follows: TGTGCCAGTAGTATAGATCGGATGGGAGAAGCTTTCTTT. As protein: CASSIDRMGEAFF. J is TRBJ1-1 and V is TRBV19; no definite D call. The V gene lost 0 bases and the J gene lost 8 bases, with 10 bases spanning the gap. This CDR3 comprises 13 residues. In germline, CDR1 is LNHDA, CDR2 SQIVND (reference sequence).

There are many counts of this clone. The rearrangement uses TRBV15 and TRBJ1-4; unclear D gene. Germline assignment: CDR1 LNHNV and CDR2 YYDKDF (reference sequence). CDR3 length equals 13 residues. The V end was cut by 1 base, the J end by 8 bases, with 8 bases between. The CDR3 nucleotides read TGTGCCACCAGCAGAGTACGGCGCGAAAAACTGTTTTTT. It specifies CATSRVRREKLFF.

This clone has a count of ten or more. This may come from a read error, since a much larger clone is one base off. The rearrangement links TRBV4-2 to TRBJ2-1; 8 nucleotides line up with TRBD2. The germline CDR1 and CDR2 sequences are LGHNA and YNFKEQ. The CDR3 sequence is 13 residues long. CDR3: CASGDGRDNGQFF. In DNA, the CDR3 is TGTGCCAGTGGTGACGGGAGGGACAATGGGCAGTTCTTC.

This clone has ten or more counts. This chain joins TRBV18 and TRBJ1-5, with D possibly being TRBD1 (5 bases). CDR3 size: 13 residues. The ends were cut back, 6 bases at V and 8 bases at J, with 14 bases in the middle. The germline V gene encodes CDR1 KGHSH and CDR2 LQKENI. CDR3 bases: TGTGCCAGCTCTCAGGGAACACAAAAGCCCCAGCATTTT. Amino acids: CASSQGTQKPQHF.

This clone was counted ten times or more. The chain combines TRBV24-1 with TRBJ2-5, with a weak D call TRBD1 (6 bases). The V gene lost 2 bases and the J gene lost 4 bases, with 10 bases spanning the gap. Per germline, CDR1 KGHDR and CDR2 SFDVKD. The CDR3 consists of 14 residues. The CDR3 spells CATSDYRVRETQYF. The CDR3 DNA is TGTGCCACCAGTGATTACAGGGTGCGAGAGACCCAGTACTTC.

This clone was found many times. The V call is TRBV5-1, the J call TRBJ2-1; 10 nucleotides line up with TRBD2. The CDR3 loop spans 15 amino acids. V shed 0 bases and J 10 bases; nucleotides not matched to a gene: 7. The germline CDR1 and CDR2 sequences are SGHRS and YFSETQ. CDR3 region: CASSLGLAGGREQFF. The CDR3, as DNA: TGCGCCAGCAGCTTGGGGTTAGCGGGGGGTCGGGAGCAGTTCTTC.

There are a few counts of this clone. This chain connects TRBV2 to TRBJ2-7; 10 bases align to TRBD2. Per germline, CDR1 SNHLY and CDR2 FYNNEI. CDR3 length: 15 residues. V dropped 5 bases and J dropped 5; count of bases not matched to a gene: 9. The CDR3 spells CASSLPGLARDEQYF. The CDR3 region has the DNA TGTGCCAGCAGTCTACCGGGACTAGCGCGCGACGAGCAGTACTTC.

This clone was observed at least ten times. This rearrangement joins TRBV15 to TRBJ2-3, with 7 bases aligning to TRBD1. Per germline, CDR1 LNHNV and CDR2 YYDKDF (reference sequence). V lost 0 bases and J lost 4; bases outside the gene matches: 7. This CDR3 region has 16 residues. The CDR3 sequence is CATSREGQSLADTQYF. CDR3 DNA: TGTGCCACCAGCAGAGAGGGACAGTCGTTGGCAGATACGCAGTATTTT.

This clone was seen at least ten times. This sequence joins TRBV30 and TRBJ1-2; perhaps TRBD1 as D (6 bases). From germline, CDR1 is GTSNPN and CDR2 SVGIG (reference sequence). Trimming stripped 3 bases from V and 4 bases from J, with 12 bases between. The CDR3 length is 13 residues. Written as DNA, the CDR3 is TGTGCCTGGAGCTTAGGACAGTCCTATGGCTACACCTTC. This encodes CAWSLGQSYGYTF.

This clone was counted many times. V gene TRBV24-1 combines with J gene TRBJ2-1; the D call may be TRBD1 or TRBD2 (5 bases each). Trimming removed 9 bases at V and 0 bases at J, with 20 bases between. The V gene's germline CDR1 is KGHDR and CDR2 SFDVKD. CDR3 length: 17 amino acids. In nucleotides, the CDR3 is TGTGCCACCTCAGGGACCCCCGGGGAGAGCTCCTACAATGAGCAGTTCTTC. Translated: CATSGTPGESSYNEQFF.

The table lists this clone with many counts. The chain recombines TRBV19 with TRBJ1-2; TRBD1 is a possible D gene (5 bases). This CDR3 is built from 11 residues. V was pared by 6 bases and J by 4 bases, with 6 bases between. CDR1 LNHDA and CDR2 SQIVND come from the germline V gene (reference sequence). CDR3: CASSQGYGYTF. DNA for the CDR3: TGTGCCAGTAGCCAGGGCTATGGCTACACCTTC.

Ten or more counts support this clone. V usage is TRBV18 and J usage is TRBJ1-3; TRBD1 is a possible D gene (5 bases). V was pared by 6 bases and J by 0 bases, with 15 bases between. The CDR3 totals 16 residues. CDR1 and CDR2 (germline): KGHSH, LQKENI. Here the CDR3 DNA reads TGTGCCAGCTCCCCCGGGACCGTCCTCTCTGGAAACACCATATATTTT. It translates to CASSPGTVLSGNTIYF. Using reference TRBV18 and TRBJ1-3 for the parts outside the CDR3, the full variable domain is NAGVMQNPRHLVRRRGQEARLRCSPMKGHSHVYWYRQLPEEGLKFMVYLQKENIIDESGMPKERFSAEFPKEGPSILRIQQVVRGDSAAYFCASSPGTVLSGNTIYFGEGSWLTVV.